This T cell receptor (beta chain) was retrieved from a study of blood T cells in healthy people across ages. Study as a whole: Using template switching, researchers captured about one barcoded beta molecule for each two T cells.

Study-wide results and limits: The recorded TCR beta diversity per million T cells decreased in a roughly linear manner with age.

A word on this clonotype: Its antigen is unknown.

With a J-beta primer mix and a sample-barcoded 5' primer, a second PCR ran roughly 6 to 11 cycles. MiXCR was run by TCRdb on the 5' RACE reads, yielding one entry per CDR3 protein. The data show 950,000 to 1,200,000 distinct CDR3 sequences, about two fifths seen once. This clonotype was obtained from a man younger than 35 in good health. Sequenced input: blood.

Here the CDR3 reads CASSPPGVSNEQYF. DNA of the CDR3: TGTGCCAGCTCACCTCCGGGGGTTTCCAACGAGCAGTACTTC. The chain joins TRBV18 to TRBJ2-7; D perhaps matches TRBD2 (6 bases). V was clipped by 3 bases and J by 5 bases, with 14 bases between them. The CDR3 contains 14 residues. CDR1 and CDR2 (germline): KGHSH, LQKENI.